These 5 T cell receptor beta chains share one sample of origin, sequenced in a study of cytomegalovirus exposure and HLA in healthy donors. The study ran its PCR with 60 Vbeta and 13 Jbeta primers. Assay: immunoSEQ multiplex PCR; the TCRdb copy retains only in-frame clones and omits some. This sample has 90,000 to 120,000 clones, with 65% to 80% found just once. Sequencing used PBMCs. The receptors were gathered from a woman aged 40 to 55 in good health and CMV-seronegative.

The chain recombines TRBV28 with TRBJ2-3; 8 bases line up with TRBD2. There are 16 residues in the CDR3. Trimming took 3 bases from V and 5 from J; bases not matched to a gene: 10. Germline V gene sequence: CDR1 MDHEN, CDR2 SYDVKM. For the CDR3, the DNA is TGTGCCAGCAGTTTTTCGGGGGGGCCTGCAGGAGATACGCAGTATTTT. Its translation: CASSFSGGPAGDTQYF.

CDR3 nucleotide sequence: TGTGCCAGTAGTACCGGGACTGGGAACACCGGGGAGCTGTTTTTT. This sequence encodes CASSTGTGNTGELFF. V gene TRBV19 combines with J gene TRBJ2-2; D possibly corresponds to TRBD2 (6 bases). CDR1 and CDR2 (germline): LNHDA, SQIVND (reference sequence). CDR3 size: 15 residues. Trimming took 4 bases from V and 1 from J, leaving 10 bases between them.

Here the CDR3 DNA reads TGTGCCAGCTCTCCCGGGACAGGGACCTACGAGCAGTACTTC. Amino acid sequence: CASSPGTGTYEQYF. The rearrangement joins TRBV18 to TRBJ2-7; 9 bases agree with TRBD1. The CDR3 sequence is 14 residues long. V was clipped by 6 bases and J by 2 bases; unmatched bases: 5. Germline-derived CDR1 and CDR2 are KGHSH and LQKENI.

The chain couples TRBV19 to TRBJ2-5; 8 nucleotides agree with TRBD2. Germline CDR1 is LNHDA and CDR2 is SQIVND (reference sequence). V lost 0 bases, J lost 4 bases, and 16 bases stayed unmatched. The CDR3 is made up of 19 amino acids. The CDR3 DNA sequence: TGTGCCAGTAGTATAGAAGGTAGAACTAGCGGACAACGAGGAGAGACCCAGTACTTC. Translated, it gives CASSIEGRTSGQRGETQYF.

This clone was observed once. V usage is TRBV5-8 and J usage is TRBJ2-3; D remains ambiguous. The germline gives CDR1 SGHTS, CDR2 YDEGEE. CDR3 size: 13 residues. Deletions cut 9 bases from V and 0 bases from J, with 11 bases between. The CDR3 sequence: CATKTSSTDTQYF. DNA for the CDR3: TGTGCCACCAAGACAAGTAGCACAGATACGCAGTATTTT.